This T cell receptor (beta chain) is drawn from a study of CD8 T cells in ankylosing spondylitis. Study-wide results and limits: Seemingly distinctive of ankylosing spondylitis blood was a TCR beta motif formed by eight highly homologous variants. From matched ankylosing spondylitis synovial fluid, disease-linked clones were reportedly recovered at significantly enriched levels.

Germline V gene sequence: CDR1 LNHNV, CDR2 YYDKDF (reference sequence). J was trimmed by 4 bases and V by 3 bases; bases with no gene match: 8. This CDR3 is 15 amino acids long. A quantitative 5'-RACE method, one with molecular barcodes, was used to make TCR beta libraries. TCRdb analysed the 5' RACE reads with MiXCR anew, one entry per CDR3 protein. The sample holds about 250,000 distinct CDR3 sequences, 7.5% to 9.5% seen once. This clonotype was seen repeatedly, ten times or more. Its specificity is not known. This chain links TRBV15 with TRBJ1-2; 7 bases fit TRBD1. The sequencing input was blood, either unsorted or a sorted T cell fraction (not recorded which). This clonotype was sampled from a female donor with ankylosing spondylitis or in good health (not recorded which). As DNA, the CDR3 is TGTGCCACCAGCAGCGCAGGGACAGTCGGCTATGGCTACACCTTC. This gives the protein CATSSAGTVGYGYTF. Combining the CDR3 with reference TRBV15 and TRBJ1-2 gives the whole variable domain DAMVIQNPRYQVTQFGKPVTLSCSQTLNHNVMYWYQQKSSQAPKLLFHYYDKDFNNEADTPDNFQSRRPNTSFCFLDIRSPGLGDTAMYLCATSSAGTVGYGYTFGSGTRLTVV.